This T cell receptor (beta chain) was documented in a study of Ad26.COV2.S vaccination and SARS-CoV-2 variants (dated by TCRdb to the early 2020s). For the wider study: Vaccine-arm donors came from COV1001, a multicentre, randomized, double-blind, placebo-controlled phase I-IIa trial of Ad26.COV2.S in healthy adults. Trial participants were randomized into five groups of five, in which low-dose or high-dose Ad26.COV2.S was given once or twice, or placebo was given on both occasions. Throughout the experiments and outcome assessment, investigators stayed blinded to trial group allocation. The specificity and breadth of SARS-CoV-2-reactive T cell receptors after Ad26.COV2.S vaccination were assessed by TCRbeta repertoire sequencing. A total of around 32 samples were included in the TCR-sequenced set, comprising around 19 Ad26.COV2.S vaccine recipients, 5 placebo recipients and 8 SARS-CoV-2 convalescent individuals. Ad26.COV2.S was administered intramuscularly at 5 x 10^10 or 1 x 10^11 viral particles, either as a single shot or as two shots given 56 days apart. Results and caveats for the whole study, not just this receptor: Ad26.COV2.S recipients had higher spike-specific TCR breadth than placebo recipients (P = 0.0014). The study was not powered for comparison of responses between vaccine doses or regimens. According to the authors, total T cell responses may have been underestimated by the TCR breadth and depth analyses. After vaccination, substantial breadth of spike-specific CD8+ and CD4+ T cell responses was reported. Vaccine and placebo recipients had comparable non-spike TCR breadth, which fits with the vaccine containing only spike.

As for this clone: Its antigen target is currently unknown. No base quality information exists; no much larger clone differs at one position.

Its CDR3 holds 13 amino acids, cysteine through phenylalanine. CDR3 DNA is the only sequence kept; it has 39 bases, read in frame from the first base. The V end loses 5 bases and the J end loses 5 bases, and a stretch of 9 bases separates them. CDR1 SGHTA and CDR2 FQGTGA are derived from the germline V gene. TCRbeta CDR3 regions were sequenced with the immunoSEQ Assay. After extraction, genomic DNA underwent amplification by bias-controlled multiplex PCR, followed by high-throughput sequencing. On the study's bioinformatics: Collapsing and filtering of sequences were performed to quantify the absolute abundance of each unique TCRbeta CDR3 region. T cell fraction was estimated by normalization of TCRbeta template counts to usable DNA, with usable DNA being measured through amplification of reference genes present in all nucleated cells. Repertoire TCRs were annotated as SARS-CoV-2-specific when V gene, CDR3 amino acid sequence and J gene were exactly matched to a known reactive TCR set. The reference SARS-CoV-2 TCR set was derived from MIRA and filtered for enrichment in COVID-19-positive ImmuneCODE repertoires, a step that removed public or cross-reactive TCRs. Using the MIRA antigens, annotated TCRs were further analysed by specific ORF or by position within an ORF. Breadth was defined as annotated unique rearrangements over total unique productive rearrangements; depth was the summed frequency of those rearrangements. Group comparisons of TCR breadth used two-sided Wilcoxon rank-sum tests. What TCRdb holds here is the immuneACCESS table cut down to in-frame rearrangements. Part of the clones is not present; checked against another copy, under half of the missing clones reflect an unresolved V gene, and the others are unexplained. D and trimming were read from the DNA, whereas the V and J calls and clone size are those reported in that table. The sample table records a few hundred thousand clones; roughly 90% of these occur just once. About 4% of the sample is held by the ten biggest clonotypes.

The sample's treatment or condition, from its label and the paper: 19 received Ad26.COV2.S at low or high dose, single or two shots; 5 received placebo; per-sample allocation not given. Repertoires of vaccine and placebo recipients were sequenced from samples taken on day 63 after the first injection. Between 29 July and 7 August 2020, Cohort 1b enrolled 25 adults aged 18-55 years at one site in Boston, USA. Ad26.COV2.S was a replication-incompetent adenovirus type 26 vector that expressed a prefusion-stabilized SARS-CoV-2 spike protein derived from the original Wuhan strain. The sample was peripheral blood, taken in a trial of Ad26.COV2.S vaccine versus placebo. Rearrangement joined TRBV7-3 to TRBJ2-2; TRBD1 might be the D gene, on 6 matching bases. This receptor was obtained from a person aged 18 to 59 who received the Ad26.COV2.S COVID-19 vaccine or a placebo. CDR3 protein: CASSRTVTGELFF. The DNA reads TGTGCCAGCAGCCGGACAGTAACCGGGGAGCTGTTTTTT.